Given below is one T cell receptor (beta chain) in context. The antigen remains unidentified. This record belongs to a study of T cell responses to AZD1222 COVID-19 vaccine. Findings of the study overall: Donors were mostly white British, more females; clonal diversity possibly underestimated.

Using immunoSEQ multiplex PCR, the repertoire was profiled, and TCRdb retains in-frame clones only, with some absent. The profile shows about 150,000 clones, about 90% of them singletons. The CDR3 has 15 residues. CDR1 and CDR2 (germline): SGHTA, FQGNSA. Trimming left V 5 bases short and J 4 bases short, with 14 bases between. Pooling was applied to second doses at about 4 or about 12 weeks. This TCR derives from an adult who received the AZD1222 COVID-19 vaccine. This sequence joins TRBV7-2 and TRBJ1-4; D gene uncertain. The sequencing used peripheral blood, collected 28 days after the second AZD1222 dose. The DNA for the CDR3 is TGTGCCAGCAGCCTAGAGTGGGCCAGTAATGAAAAACTGTTTTTT. Protein product: CASSLEWASNEKLFF.